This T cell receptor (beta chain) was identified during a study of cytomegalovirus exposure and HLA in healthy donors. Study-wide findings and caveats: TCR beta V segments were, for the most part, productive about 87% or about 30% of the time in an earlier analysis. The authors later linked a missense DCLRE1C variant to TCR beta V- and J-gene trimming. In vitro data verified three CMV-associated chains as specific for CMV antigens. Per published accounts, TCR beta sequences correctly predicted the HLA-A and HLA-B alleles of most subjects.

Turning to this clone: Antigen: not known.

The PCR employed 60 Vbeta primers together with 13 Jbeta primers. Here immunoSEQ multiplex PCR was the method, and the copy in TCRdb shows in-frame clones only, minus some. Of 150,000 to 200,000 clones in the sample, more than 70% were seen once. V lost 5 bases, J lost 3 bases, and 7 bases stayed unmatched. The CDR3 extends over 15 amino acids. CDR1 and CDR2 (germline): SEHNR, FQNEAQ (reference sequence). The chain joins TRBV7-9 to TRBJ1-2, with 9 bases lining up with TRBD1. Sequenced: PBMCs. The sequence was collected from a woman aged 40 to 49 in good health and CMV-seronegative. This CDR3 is CASSPQGASDYGYTF. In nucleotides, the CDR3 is TGTGCCAGCAGCCCACAGGGGGCGAGTGACTATGGCTACACCTTC.